This TCR beta chain was retrieved from a study of T cell clonality in common variable immunodeficiency. Study-level points and caveats: Common variable immunodeficiency TCR beta sequences reportedly had fewer deletions and N-nucleotide insertions. Compared with healthy controls, CVID subjects showed increased TCRbeta clonality, mostly in about a third. The cause of increased CVID clonality remains unclear without subpopulation sequencing. Shared TCRbeta clones were fewer between CVID subjects than controls.

This clone was detected only a few times. The antigen remains unidentified. The read ends 3 residues before the CDR3 terminus; that terminus is restored from the germline J gene. The V gene end was trimmed by 1 base and the J gene end by 2 bases; junction bases not matched to a gene: 8. Per the germline V gene, CDR1 is KGHSH and CDR2 is LQKENI. The CDR3 contains 18 residues. TCRdb's table, derived via immunoSEQ multiplex PCR, lists solely in-frame clones and lacks some. The table lists 25,000 to 35,000 clones, no singletons, with over 25% in the top ten. Sequencing was carried out using peripheral blood mononuclear cells. This receptor was obtained from a human donor with common variable immunodeficiency. V and J are TRBV18 and TRBJ2-3; 11 bases agree with TRBD1. CDR3 amino acids: CASSPLSAGQGATDTQYF. The sequenced part of the CDR3 DNA is TGTGCCAGCTCACCACTGTCGGCAGGACAGGGGGCCACAGATACG.